Sequencing of this T cell receptor (beta chain) was carried out in a study of T cells in Graves' hyperthyroidism and ophthalmopathy. Study-wide results and limits: Ophthalmopathy and stable hyperthyroidism were separated by a 13 V-J model.

This CDR3 is 15 amino acids long. From germline, CDR1 is SGHAT and CDR2 FQNNGV. The ends were cut back, 1 base at V and 2 bases at J, with 10 bases in the middle. The study based diagnoses on clinical symptoms, serum thyroxine and TRAb, thyroid ultrasound and orbital computed tomography. This clonotype was counted only a few times. Its antigen remains unknown. TCR beta CDR3 regions were amplified from RNA. First-round RT-PCR targeting the TCR CDR3 was performed with the HTBI primer set. TCRdb reprocessed the multiplex PCR reads via MiXCR and lists one record per CDR3 protein. The profile shows more than 300,000 distinct CDR3 sequences, more than 11% of them singletons.

The TCR comes from a woman between 25 and 40 years old with Graves' hyperthyroidism. Sequenced input: blood. The chain joins TRBV11-2 to TRBJ2-3; D is undetermined. The CDR3 protein is CASSLGGWVTDTQYF. CDR3 bases: TGTGCCAGCAGCTTAGGAGGCTGGGTCACAGATACGCAGTATTTT.